This entry concerns a single T cell receptor (beta chain). Per the authors' pipeline: Reference gene primer amplification yielded estimated nucleated cell counts. Sequenced by immunoSEQ multiplex PCR; TCRdb stores in-frame clones only, minus some. D and trimming come from the DNA, and the V and J calls and clone size come from that table. Of about 200,000 clones in the sample, approximately 90% were seen once. Looked up from germline, CDR1 is SQVTM and CDR2 is ANQGSEA. CDR3 length equals 14 residues. The ends were cut back, 6 bases at V and 2 bases at J, with 16 bases in the middle. This sample was taken from a study of blood T cell repertoires in COVID-19. The overall study: Whether acute or convalescent, the COVID-19 samples came from the United States, Italy and Spain. The analysed material was cDNA or gDNA that came from T cells, B-cell-depleted T cells, or PBMCs.

The source is a woman aged 45-65 years with COVID-19, enrolled during active disease. The chain couples TRBV29-1 to TRBJ1-1, with TRBD1 as a possible D gene (5 bases). The sample taken for sequencing was peripheral blood. The CDR3 here is CSVVVQGINTEAFF. Here the CDR3 DNA reads TGCAGCGTAGTGGTTCAGGGAATTAACACTGAAGCTTTCTTT.